These 20 T cell receptor beta chains originate from one sample sequenced in a study of shared clonotypes between healthy human individuals. Sequencing used immunoSEQ multiplex PCR; TCRdb keeps in-frame clones, though not all of them. The sample shows approximately 2.5 million clones, 85% to 95% of them seen only once. Material for sequencing was naive CD4+ T cells sorted from blood. The subset denotes: CD45RA+ positively selected. The receptors were sampled from a man in his late teens or twenties in good health.

The rearrangement joins TRBV19 to TRBJ1-3; 8 bases match TRBD1. V was pared by 6 bases and J by 3 bases, with 7 bases of the junction left unmatched. This CDR3 has 15 residues. Looked up from germline, CDR1 is LNHDA and CDR2 is SQIVND (reference sequence). This CDR3 is CASSGQGEGGNTIYF. CDR3 in DNA: TGTGCCAGTAGCGGACAGGGTGAGGGTGGAAACACCATATATTTT.

The chain combines TRBV6-1 with TRBJ1-6; 7 nucleotides align to TRBD1. Per the germline V gene, CDR1 is MNHNS and CDR2 is SASEGT. The CDR3 spans 14 residues. The ends lost 4 bases at V and 6 bases at J; junction bases unmatched: 3. The CDR3 DNA reads as TGTGCCAGCAGTGCGACAGGGAGTAATTCACCCCTCCACTTT. It codes for CASSATGSNSPLHF.

This clone was seen only a few times. The chain joins TRBV2 to TRBJ1-1; D gene uncertain. The CDR3 is 14 residues long. Trimming cost V 7 bases and J 1 base, with 13 bases left between them. Per germline, CDR1 SNHLY and CDR2 FYNNEI. The CDR3 DNA reads TGTGCCAGCACCAAAGAGTACCGGAACACTGAAGCTTTCTTT. This gives the protein CASTKEYRNTEAFF.

J is TRBJ2-3 and V is TRBV27, with D possibly being TRBD1 (6 bases). Germline loops: CDR1 MNHEY, CDR2 SMNVEV (reference sequence). This CDR3 has 16 residues. The V end was cut by 2 bases, the J end by 1 base, with 13 bases between. In DNA, the CDR3 is TGTGCCAGCAGTTTAATGGGGGCTGGGGGCACAGATACGCAGTATTTT. Translated, it gives CASSLMGAGGTDTQYF.

V and J are TRBV15 and TRBJ1-2; no firm D call. Trimming took 0 bases from V and 5 from J, leaving 4 bases between them. CDR1 and CDR2 from the germline V gene are LNHNV and YYDKDF (reference sequence). The CDR3 runs 12 residues. CDR3 protein: CATSRDMYGYTF. As DNA, the CDR3 is TGTGCCACCAGCAGAGATATGTATGGCTACACCTTC.

The chain uses TRBV9 and TRBJ2-5; 9 bases are a match to TRBD1. The V gene end was trimmed by 3 bases and the J gene end by 4 bases; junction bases not matched to a gene: 7. CDR1 and CDR2 from the germline V gene are SGDLS and YYNGEE. The CDR3 contains 15 residues. The CDR3 loop reads CASSGYGTGRETQYF. DNA for the CDR3: TGTGCCAGCAGCGGATATGGGACAGGGCGAGAGACCCAGTACTTC.

Here the CDR3 DNA reads TGTGCCTGGAACCCGGGACTAGCCCATACAGATACGCAGTATTTT. Translated, it gives CAWNPGLAHTDTQYF. The J gene is TRBJ2-3, the V gene TRBV30, with 9 bases matching TRBD2. The CDR3 loop spans 15 amino acids. Trimming at V came to 4 bases and at J to 3 bases, leaving 8 bases not matched to a gene. Germline CDR1 is GTSNPN and CDR2 is SVGIG (reference sequence).

J is TRBJ2-3 and V is TRBV29-1, with TRBD2 matching 11 bases. The CDR3 sequence is 16 residues long. The junction had 4 bases not matched to a gene; V was cut back by 0 bases and J by 2 bases. The germline CDR1 and CDR2 sequences are SQVTM and ANQGSEA. CDR3 nucleotides: TGCAGCGTTGAAGAGGCTAGCGGGGGGCCCACAGATACGCAGTATTTT. Protein sequence: CSVEEASGGPTDTQYF.

The genes are TRBV5-4 and TRBJ2-1, with 8 bases aligning to TRBD2. The germline gives CDR1 SGHNT, CDR2 YYREEE (reference sequence). The J segment lost 0 bases and the V segment lost 6 bases, leaving 8 bases of the junction unmatched. The CDR3 covers 16 residues. CDR3 DNA sequence: TGTGCCAGCACCTATACCAGCGGGAGCTCCTACAATGAGCAGTTCTTC. Protein product: CASTYTSGSSYNEQFF. Full variable domain (rest looked up from reference TRBV5-4 and TRBJ2-1): ETGVTQSPTHLIKTRGQQVTLRCSSQSGHNTVSWYQQALGQGPQFIFQYYREEENGRGNFPPRFSGLQFPNYSSELNVNALELDDSALYLCASTYTSGSSYNEQFFGPGTRLTVL.

Regarding this clone: Different DNA sequences within this sample yield the same CDR3. This chain joins TRBV9 and TRBJ2-7; D gene unclear. The CDR3 runs 14 residues. Trimming removed 0 bases at V and 0 bases at J, with 7 bases between. Per germline, CDR1 SGDLS and CDR2 YYNGEE. Written as DNA, the CDR3 is TGTGCCAGCAGCGTAGCGGGTACCTCCTACGAGCAGTACTTC. Translated, it gives CASSVAGTSYEQYF.

The CDR3 sequence is CASSLVSGLAGGDEQFF. The CDR3 region has the DNA TGTGCCAGCAGCTTGGTTTCGGGGCTAGCGGGAGGGGATGAGCAGTTCTTC. This chain joins TRBV7-2 and TRBJ2-1, with 12 bases lining up with TRBD2. V shed 3 bases, J shed 8 bases, and the junction held 11 bases outside the gene matches. The CDR3 loop spans 17 amino acids. Germline CDR1 reads SGHTA; CDR2 reads FQGNSA.

This chain joins TRBV25-1 and TRBJ1-6; D ambiguous. Looked up from germline, CDR1 is MGHDK and CDR2 is SYGVNS. The CDR3 is 14 amino acids. V was clipped by 4 bases and J by 5 bases, with 9 bases between them. CDR3 in DNA: TGTGCCAGCAGTGGAATCTTAAATAATTCACCCCTCCACTTT. This gives the protein CASSGILNNSPLHF.

Regarding this clone: Other DNA sequences in this sample translate to the same CDR3. The chain employs TRBV7-2 and TRBJ1-5; no clear D gene. This CDR3 is built from 15 residues. Trimming cost V 1 base and J 3 bases, with 10 bases left between them. Looked up from germline, CDR1 is SGHTA and CDR2 is FQGNSA. The CDR3 spells CASSLGTGVNQPQHF. CDR3 DNA: TGTGCCAGCAGCTTAGGAACGGGCGTCAATCAGCCCCAGCATTTT.

The gene calls are TRBV5-1 and TRBJ2-1; 7 bases match TRBD1. J lost 0 bases, V lost 0 bases, and 9 bases had no gene match. Germline V CDR1 and CDR2: SGHRS, YFSETQ. There are 18 residues in the CDR3. CDR3 residues: CASSLGDSSKDSYNEQFF. The CDR3 nucleotides are TGCGCCAGCAGCTTGGGGGACAGTTCTAAGGACTCCTACAATGAGCAGTTCTTC.

The V and J genes are TRBV6-5 and TRBJ2-7; 7 nucleotides line up with TRBD1. The ends lost 6 bases at V and 7 bases at J; junction bases unmatched: 9. The CDR3 is made up of 13 amino acids. Germline loops: CDR1 MNHEY, CDR2 SVGAGI. The chain's CDR3 is CASRPPGGREQYF. The CDR3 coding sequence is TGTGCCAGCAGACCCCCAGGGGGACGGGAGCAGTACTTC.

The chain carries TRBV5-5 and TRBJ1-6; 7 nucleotides line up with TRBD1. The CDR3 length is 15 residues. Losses at the gene ends were 4 bases for V and 6 bases for J; bases not matched to a gene: 7. Germline assignment: CDR1 SGHKS and CDR2 YYEKEE (reference sequence). CDR3 loop: CASSRTGTANSPLHF. In nucleotides, the CDR3 is TGTGCCAGCAGCAGAACTGGGACAGCTAATTCACCCCTCCACTTT.

The chain has TRBV7-2 and TRBJ1-6; TRBD1 matches 7 bases. Trimming took 5 bases from V and 11 from J; bases not matched to a gene: 9. The CDR3 contains 14 residues. CDR1 and CDR2 from the germline V gene are SGHTA and FQGNSA. CDR3 DNA sequence: TGTGCCAGCAGCGTAGGACAGGAGGGGACACCCCTCCACTTT. Amino acid sequence: CASSVGQEGTPLHF.

The chain recombines TRBV28 with TRBJ1-2; 7 bases are shared with TRBD1. The V gene's germline CDR1 is MDHEN and CDR2 SYDVKM. The CDR3 totals 15 residues. Losses at the gene ends were 6 bases for V and 0 bases for J; bases not matched to a gene: 7. The CDR3 DNA follows: TGTGCCAGCAGCACGGGACAGCGGACTAACTATGGCTACACCTTC. This gives the protein CASSTGQRTNYGYTF.

The chain uses TRBV28 and TRBJ1-2; a possible D gene is TRBD1 (5 bases). Germline V gene sequence: CDR1 MDHEN, CDR2 SYDVKM. The CDR3 is 15 residues long. V lost 7 bases to trimming and J lost 3 bases, with 18 bases between them. The CDR3 region is CASIQAGGRDYGYTF. The DNA for the CDR3 is TGTGCCAGCATACAGGCGGGGGGAAGGGACTATGGCTACACCTTC.

The chain combines TRBV9 with TRBJ1-1, with TRBD1 as a possible D gene (6 bases). Trimming took 3 bases from V and 4 from J, leaving 16 bases between them. The CDR3 length is 15 residues. Germline CDR1 SGDLS, CDR2 YYNGEE. The CDR3 protein is CASSDNREGSTEAFF. CDR3 in DNA: TGTGCCAGCAGCGACAACAGGGAAGGAAGCACTGAAGCTTTCTTT.